The 27 T cell receptor beta chains reported below all come from one sample, sequenced in a study of long-term antiretroviral therapy in people with HIV (dated by TCRdb to 2021 to 2024). The immunoSEQ hsTCRB v3.0 assay was used at survey level resolution to sequence the TRB variable region. TCRdb obtained this table from immuneACCESS and retained in-frame rearrangements with V and J assigned. These tables miss some clones; where compared with another copy, unresolved V genes account for less than half of the shortfall, and the remainder is unexplained. The table for this sample lists about 37,000 clones; roughly four fifths of them were counted only once. The ten largest clones add up to under 6.5% of the sample. This sample comprised unsorted PBMCs, obtained 1 year after starting antiretroviral therapy. These receptor sequences come from a man aged 18 to 35 with HIV.

This clone occurred a few times. The chain is built from TRBV19 and TRBJ1-1; no clear D. The V and J ends lost 5 bases and 0 bases respectively, with 13 bases between them. CDR1 is LNHDA and CDR2 is SQIVND in the germline V gene (reference sequence). This CDR3 comprises 15 residues. Written as DNA, the CDR3 is TGTGCCAGTAGTCGATGGGGTAGGGTGAACACTGAAGCTTTCTTT. This encodes CASSRWGRVNTEAFF.

This chain uses TRBV11-2 with TRBJ1-6; the D gene is possibly TRBD1 (6 bases). V lost 2 bases, J lost 6 bases, and 8 bases lay in between. Germline lookup yields CDR1 SGHAT and CDR2 FQNNGV. This CDR3 is built from 14 residues. CDR3 region: CASSLKQGNSPLHF. CDR3 nucleotide sequence: TGTGCCAGCAGCTTAAAACAGGGTAATTCACCCCTCCACTTT. Based on the CDR3 plus reference TRBV11-2 and TRBJ1-6, the full variable domain is EAGVAQSPRYKIIEKRQSVAFWCNPISGHATLYWYQQILGQGPKLLIQFQNNGVVDDSQLPKDRFSAERLKGVDSTLKIQPAKLEDSAVYLCASSLKQGNSPLHFGNGTRLTVT.

The chain carries TRBV9 and TRBJ1-4; 7 bases line up with TRBD1. With V trimmed by 4 bases and J by 8 bases, 11 bases remained unmatched. CDR1 SGDLS and CDR2 YYNGEE come from the germline V gene. The CDR3 totals 15 residues. The CDR3 protein is CASSSRQGIDEKLFF. In DNA form, the CDR3 reads TGTGCCAGCAGCTCCCGACAGGGAATTGACGAAAAACTGTTTTTT. Supplemented by reference TRBV9 and TRBJ1-4, the full variable domain reads DSGVTQTPKHLITATGQRVTLRCSPRSGDLSVYWYQQSLDQGLQFLIQYYNGEERAKGNILERFSAQQFPDLHSELNLSSLELGDSALYFCASSSRQGIDEKLFFGSGTQLSVL.

V is TRBV11-2 and J is TRBJ2-7; D possibly uses TRBD1 or TRBD2 (5 bases each). Trimming took 5 bases from V and 12 from J, leaving 20 bases between them. The CDR3 is made up of 13 amino acids. CDR1 is SGHAT, CDR2 FQNNGV, per germline. DNA for the CDR3: TGTGCCAGCAGCCTCGGGGCAGGGTACCAGTCGTACTTC. Amino acid sequence: CASSLGAGYQSYF.

A few counts support this clone. V is TRBV10-1 and J is TRBJ2-2, with 13 bases aligning to TRBD2. The V gene end was trimmed by 5 bases and the J gene end by 2 bases; junction bases not matched to a gene: 5. The germline gives CDR1 WNHNN, CDR2 SYGVQD (reference sequence). CDR3 length: 17 amino acids. CDR3 sequence: CASSSLAGGPNTGELFF. In DNA form, the CDR3 reads TGCGCCAGCAGTTCACTAGCGGGGGGGCCCAACACCGGGGAGCTGTTTTTT.

The gene calls are TRBV27 and TRBJ1-5; D is unresolved. CDR1 and CDR2 (germline): MNHEY, SMNVEV (reference sequence). Between the trimmed V and J ends, which lost 3 bases and 7 bases, there was a span of 10 bases. The CDR3 sequence is 13 residues long. The CDR3 DNA sequence: TGTGCCAGCAGTTTCCGGGGAGGCCAGCCCCAGCATTTT. Residues: CASSFRGGQPQHF.

This chain joins TRBV5-1 and TRBJ2-7; weak D call: TRBD1 (5 bases). CDR3 length: 13 residues. CDR1 and CDR2 (germline): SGHRS, YFSETQ. Trimming removed 3 bases at V and 5 bases at J, with 12 bases between. CDR3 loop: CASSSRQPDEQYF. In DNA, the CDR3 is TGCGCCAGCAGCTCCCGACAGCCCGACGAGCAGTACTTC.

The J gene is TRBJ2-5, the V gene TRBV7-6; 16 bases agree with TRBD2. This CDR3 has 18 amino acids. V shed 3 bases and J 5 bases; nucleotides not matched to a gene: 9. Germline CDR1 reads SGHVS; CDR2 reads FNYEAQ. CDR3: CASSFRQGLAGGLETQYF. CDR3 nucleotides: TGTGCCAGCAGCTTTCGCCAGGGACTAGCGGGGGGGTTGGAGACCCAGTACTTC.

The chain joins TRBV5-4 to TRBJ2-3, with 7 bases that match TRBD1. After removal of 4 bases from V and 9 bases from J, the junction contained 14 bases not matched to a gene. Germline V lookup: CDR1 SGHNT, CDR2 YYREEE (reference sequence). CDR3 length: 15 residues. The CDR3 is CASSPDRFPRGTQYF. The CDR3 DNA is TGTGCCAGCAGCCCGGACAGGTTCCCCCGAGGGACGCAGTATTTT. Complete variable domain (other parts from reference TRBV5-4 and TRBJ2-3): ETGVTQSPTHLIKTRGQQVTLRCSSQSGHNTVSWYQQALGQGPQFIFQYYREEENGRGNFPPRFSGLQFPNYSSELNVNALELDDSALYLCASSPDRFPRGTQYFGPGTRLTVL.

In this sample, this clone turned up once. The chain employs TRBV5-1 and TRBJ1-1; possibly TRBD1 for D (5 bases). Trimming removed 4 bases at V and 1 base at J, with 11 bases between. This CDR3 is built from 14 residues. CDR1 is SGHRS and CDR2 is YFSETQ in the germline V gene. The DNA for the CDR3 is TGCGCCAGCAGCCCAGGGAGACAGAACACTGAAGCTTTCTTT. Encoded protein: CASSPGRQNTEAFF.

This clone occurred once. The rearrangement joins TRBV18 to TRBJ2-3; perhaps TRBD2 as D (6 bases). Trimming took 2 bases from V and 1 from J, leaving 13 bases between them. The CDR3 is made up of 16 amino acids. CDR1 KGHSH and CDR2 LQKENI come from the germline V gene. CDR3 loop: CASSPVRRGRTDTQYF. In DNA, the CDR3 is TGTGCCAGCTCACCAGTCCGGCGGGGCCGCACAGATACGCAGTATTTT.

The chain combines TRBV28 with TRBJ2-7, with 9 bases aligning to TRBD1. This CDR3 comprises 16 residues. Germline CDR1 reads MDHEN; CDR2 reads SYDVKM. Trimming removed 6 bases from V and 4 bases from J; junction bases left unmatched: 13. The CDR3 bases are TGTGCCAGCAGCTCTCCCGGGACAGGGATCCAATACGAGCAGTACTTC. It encodes CASSSPGTGIQYEQYF.

The chain uses TRBV19 and TRBJ1-1; D is perhaps TRBD1 (5 bases). Per the germline V gene, CDR1 is LNHDA and CDR2 is SQIVND (reference sequence). V was pared by 8 bases and J by 1 base, with 14 bases between. CDR3 length: 14 residues. CDR3 protein: CASGHRQPNTEAFF. In DNA form, the CDR3 reads TGTGCCAGTGGACATAGACAGCCGAACACTGAAGCTTTCTTT.

The chain is built from TRBV25-1 and TRBJ2-7, with no clear D. Per the germline V gene, CDR1 is MGHDK and CDR2 is SYGVNS. The CDR3 is made up of 16 amino acids. The V and J ends lost 1 base and 1 base respectively, with 14 bases between them. The CDR3 bases are TGTGCCAGCAGTGAATTGGTGTCACCTAGGTCCTACGAGCAGTACTTC. This gives the protein CASSELVSPRSYEQYF.

As regards this clone: Its ends do not fully match the called genes, so a read error is possible. The chain has TRBV14 and TRBJ2-5; D remains unclear. In germline, CDR1 is SGHDN, CDR2 FVKESK. The CDR3 extends over 14 amino acids. The CDR3 DNA is TGTGCCAGCAGCCAAGACCGTTTGGTCCCCCCTTGGAACTTC. This encodes CASSQDRLVPPWNF.

The V and J genes are TRBV27 and TRBJ2-1, with D perhaps TRBD1 or TRBD2 (7 bases each). Trimming removed 10 bases at V and 2 bases at J, with 18 bases between. The CDR3 length is 15 residues. Germline CDR1 reads MNHEY; CDR2 reads SMNVEV (reference sequence). The CDR3 loop reads CATAAGTVAYNEQFF. The CDR3 DNA follows: TGTGCCACCGCAGCGGGGACAGTTGCCTACAATGAGCAGTTCTTC.

The DNA for the CDR3 is TGCGCCAGCAGCCAAGTGGGACAGGGCTACGAGCAGTACTTC. Protein: CASSQVGQGYEQYF. J is TRBJ2-7 and V is TRBV4-1; 9 nucleotides agree with TRBD1. The germline CDR1 and CDR2 sequences are MGHRA and YSYEKL. With V trimmed by 1 base and J by 3 bases, 1 base remained unmatched. The CDR3 sequence is 14 residues long.

The CDR3 DNA follows: TGTGCCAGCAGTTTGGGGGGGAAAGATACGCAGTATTTT. Its translation: CASSLGGKDTQYF. The chain combines TRBV28 with TRBJ2-3, with TRBD2 identical over 7 bases. The CDR3 sequence is 13 residues long. Looked up from germline, CDR1 is MDHEN and CDR2 is SYDVKM. V trimming: 3 bases; J trimming: 5 bases; junction bases outside the gene matches: 2.

This rearrangement joins TRBV7-6 to TRBJ2-7, with D perhaps assigned TRBD1 or TRBD2 (5 bases each). CDR3 length equals 16 residues. V was pared by 5 bases and J by 4 bases, with 21 bases between. Germline lookup yields CDR1 SGHVS and CDR2 FNYEAQ. The CDR3 loop is CASSPRGPSAQYEQYF. Here the CDR3 DNA reads TGTGCCAGCAGCCCACGGGGACCCTCAGCCCAATACGAGCAGTACTTC.

The CDR3, as DNA: TGTGCCAGCACACGGGACAACTACAATGAGCAGTTCTTC. This encodes CASTRDNYNEQFF. The chain links TRBV9 to TRBJ2-1; tentatively, D is TRBD1 (6 bases). CDR1 is SGDLS, CDR2 YYNGEE, per germline. This CDR3 is 13 amino acids long. Trimming cost V 6 bases and J 3 bases, with 10 bases left between them.

This chain joins TRBV5-5 and TRBJ1-1; TRBD1 might be the D (5 bases). The CDR3 is 14 residues long. The germline V gene encodes CDR1 SGHKS and CDR2 YYEKEE (reference sequence). Trimming stripped 2 bases from V and 5 bases from J, with 13 bases between. CDR3 DNA sequence: TGTGCCAGCAGCTTCGGCCAGGGAGTGACTGAAGCTTTCTTT. This gives the protein CASSFGQGVTEAFF. Supplemented by reference TRBV5-5 and TRBJ1-1, the full variable domain reads DAGVTQSPTHLIKTRGQQVTLRCSPISGHKSVSWYQQVLGQGPQFIFQYYEKEERGRGNFPDRFSARQFPNYSSELNVNALLLGDSALYLCASSFGQGVTEAFFGQGTRLTVV.

V gene TRBV5-6 combines with J gene TRBJ2-1; 9 nucleotides line up with TRBD1. CDR3 length: 14 amino acids. J gave up 5 bases and V 0 bases, and 0 bases lay outside the gene matches. The germline V gene encodes CDR1 SGHDT and CDR2 YYEEEE. CDR3 bases: TGTGCCAGCAGCTTGGGGACAGGGGACAATGAGCAGTTCTTC. Amino acids: CASSLGTGDNEQFF.

This clone was counted between two and nine times. The chain links TRBV7-9 to TRBJ1-5, with D hard to call. Germline CDR1 SEHNR, CDR2 FQNEAQ (reference sequence). This CDR3 comprises 12 residues. V was shortened by 5 bases and J by 6 bases, with 8 bases between the two germline ends. CDR3 sequence reads: CASSATGQPQHF. DNA of the CDR3: TGTGCCAGCAGCGCAACTGGTCAGCCCCAGCATTTT.

The chain has TRBV10-3 and TRBJ2-3; 7 bases match TRBD2. Germline CDR1 ENHRY, CDR2 SYGVKD. After removal of 7 bases from V and 4 bases from J, the junction contained 8 bases not matched to a gene. CDR3 size: 14 residues. CDR3 sequence reads: CAIMGGSVSDTQYF. The DNA for the CDR3 is TGTGCCATCATGGGCGGGAGTGTCTCAGATACGCAGTATTTT.

The chain combines TRBV9 with TRBJ2-1; D not certain. The CDR3 totals 12 residues. Trimming left V 3 bases short and J 10 bases short, with 11 bases between. Germline-derived CDR1 and CDR2 are SGDLS and YYNGEE. The CDR3 reads CASSDSGGEQFF. CDR3 coding DNA: TGTGCCAGCAGCGACTCCGGCGGAGAGCAGTTCTTC.

As DNA, the CDR3 is TGTGCCAGTAGTCAACCCCATGACTGGAGCTCTGGAAACACCATATATTTT. Protein sequence: CASSQPHDWSSGNTIYF. The V and J genes are TRBV19 and TRBJ1-3; no firm D call. Trimming left V 5 bases short and J 0 bases short, with 17 bases between. There are 17 residues in the CDR3. The germline V gene encodes CDR1 LNHDA and CDR2 SQIVND (reference sequence).

The chain uses TRBV10-1 and TRBJ2-7; D might be TRBD1 (6 bases). Germline V lookup: CDR1 WNHNN, CDR2 SYGVQD (reference sequence). Trimming pared 6 bases from V and 5 bases from J, leaving 17 bases between. The CDR3 runs 14 residues. CDR3 amino acids: CASSLDRRRNEQYF. The CDR3 DNA is TGCGCCAGCAGCCTCGACAGGAGACGGAACGAGCAGTACTTC.